This T cell receptor (beta chain) was sequenced for a study of CD8 T cells in ankylosing spondylitis. Findings of the study overall: About 8 highly homologous variants made up a TCR beta motif that seemed to typify ankylosing spondylitis blood.

The V and J ends lost 6 bases and 0 bases respectively, with 17 bases between them. The CDR3 totals 16 residues. Germline lookup yields CDR1 MNHNS and CDR2 SASEGT. This clonotype was counted many times. Antigen unknown. In TCRdb, the 5' RACE reads were re-called with MiXCR into one record per CDR3 protein. Of around 230,000 distinct CDR3 sequences detected, 8% to 9.5% appear once; the ten largest clones hold approximately 6.2%. This receptor was identified in a male donor with ankylosing spondylitis or in good health (not recorded which). The material sequenced was blood, either unsorted or a sorted T cell fraction (not recorded which). The chain couples TRBV6-1 to TRBJ2-5; no firm D call. This chain's CDR3 is CASSSSTLAYQETQYF. CDR3 DNA sequence: TGTGCCAGCAGCAGTTCTACCCTGGCGTACCAAGAGACCCAGTACTTC.